The next 22 T cell receptor beta chains were all read from a single sample in a study of cytomegalovirus exposure and HLA in healthy donors. Generated by immunoSEQ multiplex PCR, the TCRdb table keeps only in-frame clones and is missing some. The data hold some 86,000 clones, with roughly 93% observed a single time. Sequenced sample: PBMCs. The receptor source for this set is a woman in her thirties in good health and CMV-seronegative.

The CDR3 sequence is CASSYTGKMYTF. The CDR3 DNA follows: TGTGCCAGCAGTTACACAGGGAAAATGTACACCTTC. This chain uses TRBV28 with TRBJ1-2; D is possibly TRBD1 (6 bases). V dropped 4 bases and J dropped 11 bases, with 14 bases sitting between them. The germline CDR1 and CDR2 sequences are MDHEN and SYDVKM. This CDR3 is built from 12 residues.

The CDR3 spells CASSGLADGYPLHF. CDR3 DNA sequence: TGTGCCAGCAGCGGCCTGGCGGATGGTTATCCCCTCCACTTT. V is TRBV6-6 and J is TRBJ1-6; D gene uncertain. The V gene's germline CDR1 is MNHNY and CDR2 SVGAGI (reference sequence). The CDR3 is 14 amino acids. Trimming cost V 6 bases and J 13 bases, with 19 bases left between them.

CDR3: CASSSAGTENNEQFF. The CDR3 DNA sequence: TGTGCCAGCAGTTCCGCCGGGACAGAGAACAATGAGCAGTTCTTC. This chain connects TRBV28 to TRBJ2-1, with 7 bases that match TRBD1. The germline gives CDR1 MDHEN, CDR2 SYDVKM. Trimming took 4 bases from V and 5 from J; bases not matched to a gene: 8. This CDR3 has 15 amino acids.

The chain combines TRBV5-1 with TRBJ1-3, with D hard to call. V was trimmed by 0 bases and J by 1 base, leaving 5 bases between them. The CDR3 extends over 14 amino acids. Germline CDR1 is SGHRS and CDR2 is YFSETQ. DNA of the CDR3: TGCGCCAGCAGCTTGGGTAATTCTGGAAACACCATATATTTT. Translated, it gives CASSLGNSGNTIYF.

The chain recombines TRBV2 with TRBJ2-7, with a weak D call TRBD2 (5 bases). In germline, CDR1 is SNHLY, CDR2 FYNNEI. Trimming stripped 3 bases from V and 5 bases from J, with 20 bases between. The CDR3 runs 16 residues. CDR3 in amino acids: CASSEGRGIAQHEQYF. In DNA, the CDR3 is TGTGCCAGCAGTGAGGGCCGAGGGATAGCGCAGCACGAGCAGTACTTC.

This clone was observed a single time. The chain carries TRBV2 and TRBJ2-2; TRBD2 might be the D (5 bases). The CDR3 loop spans 14 amino acids. Trimming shortened V by 3 bases and J by 6 bases, and 11 bases separated the two germline ends. Germline CDR1 and CDR2: SNHLY and FYNNEI. The CDR3 spells CASSEGSAPGELFF. The CDR3 DNA reads as TGTGCCAGCAGTGAGGGGAGTGCCCCCGGGGAGCTGTTTTTT.

The J gene is TRBJ1-2, the V gene TRBV9; 9 bases align to TRBD1. Germline V CDR1 and CDR2: SGDLS, YYNGEE. This CDR3 is 14 amino acids long. V was clipped by 3 bases and J by 8 bases; unmatched bases: 8. CDR3 amino acids: CASSATGGFEGYTF. The CDR3 DNA is TGTGCCAGCAGCGCGACAGGGGGGTTCGAAGGCTACACCTTC. The whole variable domain, filled in from reference TRBV9 and TRBJ1-2, reads DSGVTQTPKHLITATGQRVTLRCSPRSGDLSVYWYQQSLDQGLQFLIQYYNGEERAKGNILERFSAQQFPDLHSELNLSSLELGDSALYFCASSATGGFEGYTFGSGTRLTVV.

The chain recombines TRBV7-9 with TRBJ1-1; TRBD1 might be the D (5 bases). Trimming shortened V by 10 bases and J by 7 bases, and 22 bases separated the two germline ends. The CDR3 spans 14 residues. The germline V gene encodes CDR1 SEHNR and CDR2 FQNEAQ (reference sequence). The CDR3 DNA follows: TGTGCCATTTCGCCCCCAAGGACCCAGGGTGAAGCTTTCTTT. This translates into CAISPPRTQGEAFF.

This clone appeared once. The chain recombines TRBV19 with TRBJ1-6; D perhaps matches TRBD1 (5 bases). V lost 3 bases and J lost 6, with 12 bases in between. Germline V lookup: CDR1 LNHDA, CDR2 SQIVND (reference sequence). The CDR3 is 15 amino acids. The chain's CDR3 is CASSISAGLNSPLHF. In DNA form, the CDR3 reads TGTGCCAGTAGTATCTCTGCAGGGCTTAATTCACCCCTCCACTTT. Drawing the rest from reference TRBV19 and TRBJ1-6, the complete variable domain is DGGITQSPKYLFRKEGQNVTLSCEQNLNHDAMYWYRQDPGQGLRLIYYSQIVNDFQKGDIAEGYSVSREKKESFPLTVTSAQKNPTAFYLCASSISAGLNSPLHFGNGTRLTVT.

The chain joins TRBV28 to TRBJ1-2; D is unresolved. This CDR3 spans 13 amino acids. The V gene lost 6 bases and the J gene lost 7 bases, with 15 bases spanning the gap. Germline V gives CDR1 MDHEN, CDR2 SYDVKM. The CDR3 loop is CASRLPGSIGYTF. CDR3 nucleotides: TGTGCCAGCAGGCTTCCGGGATCCATTGGCTACACCTTC.

J is TRBJ1-4 and V is TRBV6-6; D might be TRBD1 (5 bases). This CDR3 comprises 15 residues. CDR1 and CDR2 (germline): MNHNY, SVGAGI (reference sequence). V was cut by 5 bases and J by 8 bases, with 18 bases left in between. The CDR3 is CASSHGSRGREKLFF. In DNA form, the CDR3 reads TGTGCCAGCAGTCACGGATCACGGGGGAGGGAAAAACTGTTTTTT.

This clone was observed a handful of times. This CDR3 reads CASSLISGEQYF. CDR3 DNA: TGTGCCAGCAGCTTGATTTCCGGTGAGCAGTACTTC. The chain recombines TRBV5-5 with TRBJ2-7; no definite D call. Germline V gene sequence: CDR1 SGHKS, CDR2 YYEKEE (reference sequence). Deletions cut 1 base from V and 7 bases from J, with 9 bases between. The CDR3 consists of 12 residues.

The V gene is TRBV5-1, the J gene TRBJ1-1, with TRBD1 as a possible D gene (6 bases). This CDR3 is 15 amino acids long. Trimming stripped 1 base from V and 1 base from J, with 11 bases between. CDR1 is SGHRS, CDR2 YFSETQ, per germline. In nucleotides, the CDR3 is TGCGCCAGCAGCTTGTCACGGACAGAGAACACTGAAGCTTTCTTT. It codes for CASSLSRTENTEAFF.

Details on this clone: The sample holds other DNA sequences that translate to the same CDR3. This chain connects TRBV27 to TRBJ2-3; D gene ambiguous. With 5 bases removed from V and 0 bases from J, the gap between germline ends came to 6 bases. The CDR3 has 13 amino acids. CDR1 and CDR2 (germline): MNHEY, SMNVEV (reference sequence). In DNA, the CDR3 is TGTGCCAGCAGTCTAACGAGCACAGATACGCAGTATTTT. This codes for CASSLTSTDTQYF.

This clone was detected once. The V gene is TRBV2, the J gene TRBJ1-1, with D hard to call. Germline V gene lookup returns CDR1 SNHLY and CDR2 FYNNEI. The CDR3 contains 13 residues. V lost 3 bases to trimming and J lost 5 bases, with 10 bases between them. CDR3 protein: CASSEQWQTEAFF. CDR3 in DNA: TGTGCCAGCAGTGAGCAGTGGCAGACTGAAGCTTTCTTT.

This clone was counted between two and nine times. The chain links TRBV27 to TRBJ2-7, with a possible D match to TRBD2 (5 bases). Trimming left V 8 bases short and J 5 bases short, with 10 bases between. The CDR3 is made up of 11 amino acids. The germline V gene has CDR1 MNHEY and CDR2 SMNVEV (reference sequence). The CDR3 sequence: CASSWRNEQYF. CDR3 DNA: TGTGCCAGCTCCTGGAGGAACGAGCAGTACTTC.

This sequence joins TRBV5-8 and TRBJ2-2; 11 nucleotides agree with TRBD1. CDR3 size: 18 residues. V dropped 4 bases and J dropped 4; count of bases not matched to a gene: 12. Germline CDR1 is SGHTS and CDR2 is YDEGEE. Here the CDR3 reads CASSHPPTGTGGTGELFF. DNA of the CDR3: TGTGCCAGCAGCCACCCCCCGACCGGGACAGGGGGCACCGGGGAGCTGTTTTTT.

This clone was picked up one time. J is TRBJ2-3 and V is TRBV5-1; no clear D. The CDR3 is made up of 13 amino acids. V was trimmed by 1 base and J by 3 bases, leaving 6 bases between them. Germline CDR1 is SGHRS and CDR2 is YFSETQ. The CDR3 nucleotides are TGCGCCAGCAGCTTGTCAGGTACAGATACGCAGTATTTT. Amino acid sequence: CASSLSGTDTQYF.

Only a few counts were recorded for this clone. The rearrangement links TRBV10-1 to TRBJ2-7, with D hard to call. Trimming removed 4 bases from V and 4 bases from J, with 11 bases in between. CDR3 length equals 13 residues. CDR1 and CDR2 (germline): WNHNN, SYGVQD (reference sequence). In DNA form, the CDR3 reads TGCGCCAGCAGTGGACCCGACTTGTACGAGCAGTACTTC. Amino acid sequence: CASSGPDLYEQYF.

The chain links TRBV25-1 to TRBJ2-5; TRBD2 might be the D (6 bases). The V gene's germline CDR1 is MGHDK and CDR2 SYGVNS. This CDR3 spans 13 amino acids. V dropped 6 bases and J dropped 3 bases, with 11 bases sitting between them. For the CDR3, the DNA is TGTGCCAGCAGACGCCCGGGAGAAGAGACCCAGTACTTC. The encoded protein is CASRRPGEETQYF.

This chain joins TRBV19 and TRBJ1-2; 9 nucleotides agree with TRBD1. The CDR3 is made up of 15 amino acids. Trimming at V came to 3 bases and at J to 2 bases, leaving 4 bases not matched to a gene. Germline V gene data show CDR1 as LNHDA and CDR2 as SQIVND (reference sequence). The CDR3: CASSIAGTGNYGYTF. The CDR3 DNA reads TGTGCCAGTAGTATCGCCGGGACAGGGAACTATGGCTACACCTTC.

The chain uses TRBV5-5 and TRBJ1-2; no clear D gene. The CDR3 loop spans 14 amino acids. Germline CDR1 is SGHKS and CDR2 is YYEKEE (reference sequence). Deletions cut 1 base from V and 4 bases from J, with 11 bases between. The CDR3 spells CASSLNAIPYGYTF. For the CDR3, the DNA is TGTGCCAGCAGCTTGAATGCTATTCCCTATGGCTACACCTTC.